The TCR beta chain under discussion was sequenced for a study of follicular helper T cells after annual influenza vaccination. About the study: Across the 2013-2014, 2014-2015 and 2015-2016 vaccination seasons, some subjects were resampled.

Sample time point: 2014-2015 season, pre-vaccination. Germline V gene lookup returns CDR1 MNHNS and CDR2 SASEGT. Trimming took 8 bases from V and 0 from J, leaving 13 bases between them. This CDR3 is built from 14 residues. Sequencing was performed with immunoSEQ multiplex PCR; in TCRdb, only in-frame clones are kept and a portion is missing. The table includes about 27,000 clones, approximately 80% detected once. This sequence was found in an adult who received the influenza vaccine. The sample here was CXCR5+ CD38- circulating T follicular helper cells from blood, taken on the day of influenza vaccination. Subset defined: circulating Tfh, non-naive CD4+CXCR5+PD-1+ (ICOS+CD38+ or ICOS-CD38-). The V gene is TRBV6-1, the J gene TRBJ1-1; tentatively, D is TRBD1 (5 bases). Here the CDR3 DNA reads TGTGCCAGCTGGCCAGGGAACATGAACACTGAAGCTTTCTTT. Protein sequence: CASWPGNMNTEAFF.